The 21 T cell receptor beta chains given below trace back to one sample, sequenced in a study of T cell repertoires in cytomegalovirus infection. Via MiXCR, TCRdb re-called the reads, giving one row per CDR3 protein. The sample holds about 190,000 distinct CDR3 sequences, less than 9.5% seen once. What was sequenced was PBMCs. The receptors were gathered from a human donor in good health (CMV status not recorded). Some clones in this sample may be carry-over from other donors' samples.

This clonotype occurred a few times. J is TRBJ1-2 and V is TRBV19; tentative D call: TRBD1 (6 bases). The CDR3 consists of 15 residues. Germline CDR1 reads LNHDA; CDR2 reads SQIVND (reference sequence). V lost 5 bases, J lost 0 bases, and 13 bases lay in between. This CDR3 reads CASSPTRTANYGYTF. The CDR3 DNA reads TGTGCCAGTAGTCCCACCCGGACAGCTAACTATGGCTACACCTTC.

This clonotype has more than one count but fewer than ten. The chain is built from TRBV18 and TRBJ2-3; D unclear. Per germline, CDR1 KGHSH and CDR2 LQKENI. V was shortened by 1 base and J by 4 bases, with 6 bases between the two germline ends. This CDR3 is 13 amino acids long. CDR3 residues: CASSPQGPDTQYF. In DNA form, the CDR3 reads TGTGCCAGCTCACCACAGGGCCCAGATACGCAGTATTTT. Full variable domain (missing parts from reference TRBV18 and TRBJ2-3): NAGVMQNPRHLVRRRGQEARLRCSPMKGHSHVYWYRQLPEEGLKFMVYLQKENIIDESGMPKERFSAEFPKEGPSILRIQQVVRGDSAAYFCASSPQGPDTQYFGPGTRLTVL.

The gene calls are TRBV5-4 and TRBJ1-1, with TRBD1 identical over 8 bases. The length of the CDR3 is 13 residues. In germline, CDR1 is SGHNT, CDR2 YYREEE (reference sequence). The V segment lost 4 bases and the J segment 5 bases; nucleotides outside the gene matches: 4. CDR3 sequence reads: CASSVTGETEAFF. Written as DNA, the CDR3 is TGTGCCAGCAGCGTGACAGGGGAAACTGAAGCTTTCTTT.

In its sample, this clonotype was seen many times. The V and J genes are TRBV5-1 and TRBJ2-1, with 9 bases lining up with TRBD2. This CDR3 has 18 residues. Germline V gives CDR1 SGHRS, CDR2 YFSETQ. Unmatched junction bases numbered 19, after V lost 4 bases and J lost 8 bases. The CDR3 spells CASSLGAPRLADWYEQFF. The CDR3 nucleotides are TGCGCCAGCAGCCTGGGGGCACCCAGACTAGCGGATTGGTATGAGCAGTTCTTC.

The V gene is TRBV5-6, the J gene TRBJ1-4; D is unclear. V lost 3 bases and J lost 8, with 14 bases in between. The CDR3 is made up of 14 amino acids. Germline lookup yields CDR1 SGHDT and CDR2 YYEEEE. CDR3 coding DNA: TGTGCCAGCAGCTACGCCCGAGAGGAGGAAAAACTGTTTTTT. Amino acids: CASSYAREEEKLFF.

This clonotype was seen ten or more times. The chain is built from TRBV7-8 and TRBJ2-7; 13 bases agree with TRBD2. This CDR3 spans 17 amino acids. Germline loops: CDR1 SGHVS, CDR2 FQNEAQ. V shed 5 bases and J 0 bases; nucleotides not matched to a gene: 7. CDR3 sequence (DNA): TGTGCCAGCAGCCCTGGACTAGCGGGGGCCAGCTCCTACGAGCAGTACTTC. Protein: CASSPGLAGASSYEQYF.

Turning to this clonotype: It may be a read error: a sequence one base away is much more abundant. J is TRBJ1-1 and V is TRBV7-4, with D uncertain. The CDR3 runs 14 residues. Germline-derived CDR1 and CDR2 are SGHVT and SQSDAQ. CDR3 coding DNA: TGTGCCAGCTACGACGGGCGGGAGCAAACTGAAGCTGTCTTT. Its protein is CASYDGREQTEAVF.

The rearrangement links TRBV29-1 to TRBJ2-3; 13 bases fit TRBD2. Germline CDR1 reads SQVTM; CDR2 reads ANQGSEA. This CDR3 comprises 16 residues. The ends lost 1 base at V and 0 bases at J; junction bases unmatched: 1. The CDR3 nucleotides read TGCAGCGTTGAAGGGGGACTAGCGGGGAGCACAGATACGCAGTATTTT. It specifies CSVEGGLAGSTDTQYF.

The table lists this clonotype with many counts. V gene TRBV27 combines with J gene TRBJ1-5; the match to TRBD1 covers 9 bases. J gave up 12 bases and V 5 bases, and 11 bases lay outside the gene matches. This CDR3 has 14 residues. CDR1 is MNHEY and CDR2 is SMNVEV in the germline V gene (reference sequence). Here the CDR3 reads CASSGRQGVPGQHF. The DNA for the CDR3 is TGTGCCAGCAGTGGGAGACAGGGGGTGCCGGGCCAGCATTTT.

This clonotype was seen repeatedly, ten times or more. CDR3 coding DNA: TGTGCCAGCAGTTTAGGACAGCCGAATTCACCCCTCCACTTT. This encodes CASSLGQPNSPLHF. The J gene is TRBJ1-6, the V gene TRBV28, with a possible D match to TRBD1 (6 bases). Looked up from germline, CDR1 is MDHEN and CDR2 is SYDVKM. This CDR3 has 14 residues. Trimming stripped 2 bases from V and 7 bases from J, with 9 bases between.

Many counts were recorded for this clonotype. The V call is TRBV28, the J call TRBJ1-3; D gene uncertain. V was trimmed by 7 bases and J by 2 bases, leaving 12 bases between them. The V gene's germline CDR1 is MDHEN and CDR2 SYDVKM. This CDR3 has 14 amino acids. The CDR3 is CASTLPGPGNTIYF. The DNA for the CDR3 is TGTGCCAGCACCCTGCCCGGACCTGGAAACACCATATATTTT.

Worth noting for this clonotype: A read error may account for a junction end that differs from germline. DNA of the CDR3: TGTGCCAGCAGCTACTCACGGGAGGGTTGGGATACAGCGTTTTTT. As protein: CASSYSREGWDTAFF. The chain uses TRBV7-4 and TRBJ2-3, with 8 bases that match TRBD2. In germline, CDR1 is SGHVT, CDR2 SQSDAQ. CDR3 length: 15 residues.

This clonotype has a count of ten or more. One end of the junction fails to match germline, which may point to a read error. The CDR3, as DNA: TGTGCCAGCCGATCCAGGGTCTCTGGGAACACCATATATTTT. It specifies CASRSRVSGNTIYF. The chain couples TRBV7-8 to TRBJ1-3, with a tentative D call TRBD1 (5 bases). CDR3 length: 14 residues. Germline V gene sequence: CDR1 SGHVS, CDR2 FQNEAQ.

This clonotype appeared a few times. The rearrangement joins TRBV20-1 to TRBJ1-5; 8 bases line up with TRBD1. Germline values: CDR1 DFQATT, CDR2 SNEGSKA (reference sequence). CDR3 length equals 12 residues. V shed 6 bases, J shed 5 bases, and the junction held 3 bases outside the gene matches. CDR3 region: CSAIQGDQPQHF. DNA for the CDR3: TGCAGTGCCATACAGGGGGATCAGCCCCAGCATTTT.

This clonotype was observed at least ten times. The chain links TRBV7-2 to TRBJ1-1; no reliable D call. Per germline, CDR1 SGHTA and CDR2 FQGNSA. The CDR3 runs to 13 residues. The V gene lost 3 bases and the J gene lost 5 bases, with 10 bases spanning the gap. The DNA of the CDR3 is TGTGCCAGCAGCTTGGGTTGGGGAACTGAAGCTTTCTTT. This gives the protein CASSLGWGTEAFF. The variable domain in full, with the rest retrieved from reference TRBV7-2 and TRBJ1-1, is GAGVSQSPSNKVTEKGKDVELRCDPISGHTALYWYRQSLGQGLEFLIYFQGNSAPDKSGLPSDRFSAERTGGSVSTLTIQRTQQEDSAVYLCASSLGWGTEAFFGQGTRLTVV.

This clonotype was observed a handful of times. The chain links TRBV5-6 to TRBJ1-1; D gene unclear. Germline V gives CDR1 SGHDT, CDR2 YYEEEE. The length of the CDR3 is 15 residues. Deletions cut 1 base from V and 1 base from J, with 11 bases between. CDR3 in amino acids: CASSLLRMGNTEAFF. Here the CDR3 DNA reads TGTGCCAGCAGCTTGTTACGGATGGGGAACACTGAAGCTTTCTTT. Drawing the rest from reference TRBV5-6 and TRBJ1-1, the complete variable domain is DAGVTQSPTHLIKTRGQQVTLRCSPKSGHDTVSWYQQALGQGPQFIFQYYEEEERQRGNFPDRFSGHQFPNYSSELNVNALLLGDSALYLCASSLLRMGNTEAFFGQGTRLTVV.

This clonotype was picked up many times. V is TRBV12-3 or TRBV12-4 and J is TRBJ1-5; D is ambiguous. The CDR3 sequence is 14 residues long. Trimming cost V 4 bases and J 7 bases, with 14 bases left between them. The DNA of the CDR3 is TGTGCCAGCAGTTCCGCGTCGTTGGTGCAGCCCCAGCATTTT. It encodes CASSSASLVQPQHF.

As for this clonotype: This likely comes from a read error, as the CDR3 has no conserved phenylalanine or tryptophan at its end. The chain combines TRBV6-1 with TRBJ2-3; 9 bases align to TRBD2. Germline V gene data show CDR1 as MNHNS and CDR2 as SASEGT. With 0 bases clipped from V and 5 bases from J, the junction kept 0 bases outside the gene matches. CDR3 size: 14 residues. DNA of the CDR3: TGTGCCAGCAGTGAAGCGCGGGGGGGAGATACGCAGTATTTG. It yields the protein CASSEARGGDTQYL.

This clonotype was counted at least ten times. The rearrangement links TRBV27 to TRBJ1-1, with D tentatively TRBD1 (6 bases). V shed 3 bases and J shed 6 bases, with 11 bases lying between them. CDR1 is MNHEY, CDR2 SMNVEV, per germline (reference sequence). The CDR3 has 13 residues. The CDR3 coding sequence is TGTGCCAGCAGTTTGATGGGGGGCTCTGAAGCTTTCTTT. It yields the protein CASSLMGGSEAFF.

This chain uses TRBV7-9 with TRBJ2-1; D remains ambiguous. CDR3 length: 13 residues. Trimming stripped 5 bases from V and 7 bases from J, with 12 bases between. CDR1 SEHNR and CDR2 FQNEAQ come from the germline V gene (reference sequence). CDR3 residues: CASSPNRANEQFF. The CDR3 bases are TGTGCCAGCAGCCCAAACCGGGCAAATGAGCAGTTCTTC.

This sequence joins TRBV5-6 and TRBJ1-2; TRBD1 might be the D (6 bases). From germline, CDR1 is SGHDT and CDR2 YYEEEE. The CDR3 runs to 16 residues. Trimming stripped 5 bases from V and 0 bases from J, with 17 bases between. CDR3 sequence reads: CASSYRGTSTNYGYTF. The DNA of the CDR3 is TGTGCCAGCAGTTACAGAGGGACAAGCACTAACTATGGCTACACCTTC.